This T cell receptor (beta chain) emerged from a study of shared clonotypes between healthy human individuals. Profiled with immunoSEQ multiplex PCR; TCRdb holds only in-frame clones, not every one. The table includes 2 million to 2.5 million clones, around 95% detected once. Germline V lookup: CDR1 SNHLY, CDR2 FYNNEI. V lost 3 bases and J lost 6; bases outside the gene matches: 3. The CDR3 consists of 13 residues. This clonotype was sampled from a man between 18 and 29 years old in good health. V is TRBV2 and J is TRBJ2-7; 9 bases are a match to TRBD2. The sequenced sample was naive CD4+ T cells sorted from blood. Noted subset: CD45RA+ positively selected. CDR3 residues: CASSDLAGAEQYF. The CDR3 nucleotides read TGTGCCAGCAGTGACTTAGCGGGGGCCGAGCAGTACTTC. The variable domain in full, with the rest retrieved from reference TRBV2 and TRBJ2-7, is EPEVTQTPSHQVTQMGQEVILRCVPISNHLYFYWYRQILGQKVEFLVSFYNNEISEKSEIFDDQFSVERPDGSNFTLKIRSTKLEDSAMYFCASSDLAGAEQYFGPGTRLTVT.